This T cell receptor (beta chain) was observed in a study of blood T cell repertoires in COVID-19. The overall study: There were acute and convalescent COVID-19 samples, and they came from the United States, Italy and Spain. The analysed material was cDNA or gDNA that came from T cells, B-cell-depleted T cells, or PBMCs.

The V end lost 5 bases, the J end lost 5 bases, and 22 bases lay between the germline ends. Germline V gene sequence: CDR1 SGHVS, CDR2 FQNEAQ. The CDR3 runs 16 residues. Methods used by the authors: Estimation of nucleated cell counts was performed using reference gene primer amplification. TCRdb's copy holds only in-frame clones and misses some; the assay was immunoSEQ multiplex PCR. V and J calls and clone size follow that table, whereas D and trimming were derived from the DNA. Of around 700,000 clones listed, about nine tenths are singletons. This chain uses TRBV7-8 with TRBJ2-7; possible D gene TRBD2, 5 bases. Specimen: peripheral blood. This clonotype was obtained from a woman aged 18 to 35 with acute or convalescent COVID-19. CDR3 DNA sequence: TGTGCCAGCAGCGAAGCTCTCATAGAGGGTTCCCACGAGCAGTACTTC. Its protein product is CASSEALIEGSHEQYF.